One sample yielded the 5 T cell receptor beta chains listed below, sequenced in a study of response to subunit inactivated influenza vaccine. TCRdb re-called the RT-PCR reads with MiXCR, one entry per CDR3 protein. The data hold about 650,000 distinct CDR3 sequences, with 13% to 15% observed a single time. Sequenced here: PBMCs from blood, sampled 14 days before vaccination. The receptor source for this set is a man aged 50 or older who received an inactivated influenza vaccine.

This clonotype occurred a few times. CDR3 sequence (DNA): TGCAGCGTTGAAGAGACTAGCGACCAGTACGAGCAGTACTTC. Translation gives CSVEETSDQYEQYF. The chain couples TRBV29-1 to TRBJ2-7; 8 nucleotides line up with TRBD2. Germline V gene data show CDR1 as SQVTM and CDR2 as ANQGSEA. The CDR3 is made up of 14 amino acids. After removal of 0 bases from V and 4 bases from J, the junction contained 5 bases not matched to a gene.

In its sample, this clonotype was seen a few times. The chain uses TRBV20-1 and TRBJ2-1; 9 bases are shared with TRBD2. V was pared by 3 bases and J by 8 bases, with 5 bases of the junction left unmatched. This CDR3 has 13 residues. From germline, CDR1 is DFQATT and CDR2 SNEGSKA (reference sequence). The CDR3 protein is CSARGGRAYEQFF. The DNA of the CDR3 is TGCAGTGCTAGGGGCGGGAGGGCCTATGAGCAGTTCTTC.

This clonotype has at least ten counts. The chain links TRBV29-1 to TRBJ2-3; no clear D gene. Germline V gene lookup returns CDR1 SQVTM and CDR2 ANQGSEA. The CDR3 spans 11 residues. V lost 0 bases to trimming and J lost 10 bases, with 8 bases between them. CDR3 sequence: CSVEDPQPQYF. CDR3 sequence (DNA): TGCAGCGTTGAAGATCCCCAGCCGCAGTATTTT.

This clonotype has a handful of counts. J is TRBJ2-3 and V is TRBV5-6; maybe TRBD1 (5 bases). CDR3 size: 14 residues. In germline, CDR1 is SGHDT, CDR2 YYEEEE. The CDR3 spells CAPAACLGADTQYF. CDR3 DNA sequence: TGTGCGCCAGCAGCTTGCCTAGGGGCAGATACGCAGTATTTT.

This clonotype was found many times. J is TRBJ2-7 and V is TRBV2; 7 bases agree with TRBD1. Germline V lookup: CDR1 SNHLY, CDR2 FYNNEI. CDR3 size: 16 residues. V trimming: 0 bases; J trimming: 4 bases; junction bases outside the gene matches: 9. Written as DNA, the CDR3 is TGTGCCAGCAGTGAAGCCACGACAGGGTTGTATTACGAGCAGTACTTC. This gives the protein CASSEATTGLYYEQYF.